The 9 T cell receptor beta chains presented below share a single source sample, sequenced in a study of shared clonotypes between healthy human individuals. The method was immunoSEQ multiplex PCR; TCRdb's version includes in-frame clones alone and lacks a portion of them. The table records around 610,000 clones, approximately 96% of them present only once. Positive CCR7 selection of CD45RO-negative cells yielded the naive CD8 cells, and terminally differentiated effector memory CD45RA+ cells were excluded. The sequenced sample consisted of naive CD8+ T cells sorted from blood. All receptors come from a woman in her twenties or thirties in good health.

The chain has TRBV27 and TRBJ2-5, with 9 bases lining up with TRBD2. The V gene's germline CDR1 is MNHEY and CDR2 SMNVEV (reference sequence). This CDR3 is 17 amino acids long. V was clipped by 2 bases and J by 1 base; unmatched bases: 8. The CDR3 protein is CASSLLAGKLLQETQYF. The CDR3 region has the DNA TGTGCCAGCAGTTTACTAGCGGGAAAACTACTCCAAGAGACCCAGTACTTC.

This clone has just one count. The CDR3 here is CASTQTGDPSGANVLTF. Here the CDR3 DNA reads TGTGCCAGCACTCAGACAGGGGACCCCTCTGGGGCCAACGTCCTGACTTTC. The V and J genes are TRBV7-9 and TRBJ2-6, with TRBD1 matching over 8 bases. The germline CDR1 and CDR2 sequences are SEHNR and FQNEAQ (reference sequence). The CDR3 is 17 residues long. The V gene end was trimmed by 7 bases and the J gene end by 0 bases; junction bases not matched to a gene: 8.

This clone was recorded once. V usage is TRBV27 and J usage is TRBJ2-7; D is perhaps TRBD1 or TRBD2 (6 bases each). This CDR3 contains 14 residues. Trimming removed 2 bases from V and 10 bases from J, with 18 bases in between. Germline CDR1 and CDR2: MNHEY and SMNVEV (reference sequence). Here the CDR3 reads CASSLTGGGGHQYF. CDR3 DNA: TGTGCCAGCAGTTTAACCGGGGGTGGGGGGCATCAGTACTTC.

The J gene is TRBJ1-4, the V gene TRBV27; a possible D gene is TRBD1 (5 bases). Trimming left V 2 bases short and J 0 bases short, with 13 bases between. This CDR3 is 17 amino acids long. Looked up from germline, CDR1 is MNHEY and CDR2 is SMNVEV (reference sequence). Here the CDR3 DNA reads TGTGCCAGCAGTTTAGTCAGGGCCCCTTCAACTAATGAAAAACTGTTTTTT. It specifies CASSLVRAPSTNEKLFF.

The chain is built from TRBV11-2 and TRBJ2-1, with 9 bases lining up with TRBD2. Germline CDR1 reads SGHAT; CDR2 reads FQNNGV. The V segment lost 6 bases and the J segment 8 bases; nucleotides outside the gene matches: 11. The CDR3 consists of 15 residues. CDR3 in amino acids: CASSHASGMKDEQFF. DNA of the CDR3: TGTGCCAGCAGTCATGCTAGCGGGATGAAGGATGAGCAGTTCTTC. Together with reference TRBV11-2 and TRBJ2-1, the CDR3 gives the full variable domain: EAGVAQSPRYKIIEKRQSVAFWCNPISGHATLYWYQQILGQGPKLLIQFQNNGVVDDSQLPKDRFSAERLKGVDSTLKIQPAKLEDSAVYLCASSHASGMKDEQFFGPGTRLTVL.

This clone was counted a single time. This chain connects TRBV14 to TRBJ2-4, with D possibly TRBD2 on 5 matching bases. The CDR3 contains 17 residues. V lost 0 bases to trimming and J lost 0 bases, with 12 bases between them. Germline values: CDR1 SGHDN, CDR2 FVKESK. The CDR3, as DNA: TGTGCCAGCAGCCAAGACGCGGGCCCGCTAGCCAAAAACATTCAGTACTTC. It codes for CASSQDAGPLAKNIQYF.

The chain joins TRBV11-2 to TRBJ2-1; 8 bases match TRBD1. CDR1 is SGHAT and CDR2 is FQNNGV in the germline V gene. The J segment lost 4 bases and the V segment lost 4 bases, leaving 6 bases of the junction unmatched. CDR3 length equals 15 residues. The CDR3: CASSSQGEGYNEQFF. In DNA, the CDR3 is TGTGCCAGCAGCTCACAGGGGGAAGGGTACAATGAGCAGTTCTTC.

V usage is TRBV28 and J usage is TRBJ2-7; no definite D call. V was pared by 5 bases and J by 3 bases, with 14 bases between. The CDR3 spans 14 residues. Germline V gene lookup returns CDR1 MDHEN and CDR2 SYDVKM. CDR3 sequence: CASSRALENYEQYF. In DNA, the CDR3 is TGTGCCAGCAGTAGGGCCCTAGAGAACTACGAGCAGTACTTC. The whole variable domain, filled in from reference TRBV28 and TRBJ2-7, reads DVKVTQSSRYLVKRTGEKVFLECVQDMDHENMFWYRQDPGLGLRLIYFSYDVKMKEKGDIPEGYSVSREKKERFSLILESASTNQTSMYLCASSRALENYEQYFGPGTRLTVT.

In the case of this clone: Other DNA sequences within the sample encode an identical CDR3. DNA for the CDR3: TGTGCCAGCAGCCCAGGGGGTGTTGGAAACACCATATATTTT. Translating gives CASSPGGVGNTIYF. The chain combines TRBV27 with TRBJ1-3, with 7 positions matching TRBD1. Germline V lookup: CDR1 MNHEY, CDR2 SMNVEV (reference sequence). Trimming took 6 bases from V and 3 from J; bases not matched to a gene: 5. The CDR3 covers 14 residues.